A selection of T cell receptor beta chains follows, all from one sample in a study of OX40 agonist ivuxolimab in advanced cancers. Repertoires were generated with immunoSEQ multiplex PCR, while TCRdb's copy carries only in-frame clones and drops some. The data contain tens of thousands of clones, about 87% of them singletons. The sequencing used CD4+ or CD8+ T cells sorted from blood, collected in a trial of the OX40 agonist ivuxolimab. The receptor source for this set is an adult with an advanced solid tumor such as melanoma, head and neck, liver or kidney cancer. Each CDR3 is given with its conserved first and last residue. Each record gives: D gene, clone size, V gene, J gene, CDR3 DNA, CDR3 protein. D genes are given only for firm matches. The listing skips clone size in some rows; elsewhere it reads once, few, many or a size class.

>-|-|TRBV27|TRBJ2-2
TGTGCCAGCAGATGGACAGCGAACACCGGGGAGCTGTTTTTT
CASRWTANTGELFF
>-|-|TRBV14|TRBJ2-7
TGTGCCAGCAGCCAAGAGCCCGGAGTAACCTACGAGCAGTACTTC
CASSQEPGVTYEQYF
>-|-|TRBV10-1|TRBJ2-1
TGCGCCAGCAGTGTGGGGGAAAATGAGCAGTTCTTC
CASSVGENEQFF
>-|-|TRBV27|TRBJ2-7
TGTGCCAGCAGTTCTCGGGGCCCCTACGAGCAGTACTTC
CASSSRGPYEQYF
>-|-|TRBV6-4|TRBJ1-1
TGTGCCAGCAGTCCGGGGGGAGACACTGAAGCTTTCTTT
CASSPGGDTEAFF
>TRBD2|-|TRBV13|TRBJ2-3
TGTGCCAGCAGCTTAAGGCTAGCGGGGGGCACTAGCACAGATACGCAGTATTTT
CASSLRLAGGTSTDTQYF
>-|once|TRBV13|TRBJ1-2
TGTGCCAGCAGCTTACGGGCAGGCTTTAAGGGCTACACCTTC
CASSLRAGFKGYTF
>-|-|TRBV10-2|TRBJ2-2
TGCGCCAGCAGTGCCTTTGGAGTCACCGGGGAGCTGTTTTTT
CASSAFGVTGELFF
>-|once|TRBV6-5|TRBJ1-2
TGTGCCAGCAGTTACGTGGGGCAGGGCGGCGGCTACACCTTC
CASSYVGQGGGYTF
>-|-|TRBV7-3|TRBJ2-1
TGTGCCAGCAGCTCGGAAGGGTCTCGCGGGGATGAGCAGTTCTTC
CASSSEGSRGDEQFF
>-|-|TRBV12-2|TRBJ1-3
TGTGCAAGTCGCCCCAGGATCTCTGGAAACACCATATATTTT
CASRPRISGNTIYF
>-|-|TRBV2|TRBJ2-4
TGTGCCAGCAGTGAAGGGCTAGCCAAAAACATTCAGTACTTC
CASSEGLAKNIQYF
>TRBD1|-|TRBV5-1|TRBJ2-3
TGCGCCAGCAGCTCCTCCGGGACAGGGGATGATACGCAGTATTTT
CASSSSGTGDDTQYF
>TRBD1|-|TRBV29-1|TRBJ2-7
TGCAGCGTTCGAGACAGGGCTTCCTACGAGCAGTACTTC
CSVRDRASYEQYF
>TRBD2|-|TRBV7-6|TRBJ2-3
TGTGCCAGCAGCTTAGTGGCTAGCGGGGACACAGATACGCAGTATTTT
CASSLVASGDTDTQYF
>TRBD1|-|TRBV28|TRBJ2-1
TGTGCCAGCAGCCCACTCCCGGAGACAGGGCGGATCTACAATGAGCAGTTCTTC
CASSPLPETGRIYNEQFF
>TRBD2|-|TRBV9|TRBJ2-1
TGTGCCAGCAGCCCGAACTTCGGGACTAGTACGGATGAGCAGTTCTTC
CASSPNFGTSTDEQFF
>-|-|TRBV7-8|TRBJ2-7
TGTGCCAGCAGCCCCTCACCAGTGGAGCAGTACTTC
CASSPSPVEQYF
>TRBD1|-|TRBV27|TRBJ1-1
TGTGCCAGCAGTTCCAGGGGGGCTGAAGCTTTCTTT
CASSSRGAEAFF
>-|-|TRBV13|TRBJ2-7
TGTGCCAGCAGCGCTGGACTTAGCTCCTACGAGCAGTACTTC
CASSAGLSSYEQYF
>-|-|TRBV7-9|TRBJ2-3
TGTGCCAGCAGCTTAGGGGACAGACTAGCCCCAATTGTCACAGATACGCAGTATTTT
CASSLGDRLAPIVTDTQYF
>TRBD1|-|TRBV6-6|TRBJ2-2
TGTGCCAGCACCGGACAGGGGACCGGGGAGCTGTTTTTT
CASTGQGTGELFF
>TRBD2|once|TRBV6-1|TRBJ2-3
TGTGCCAGCAGTGGTCCCCTAGCGGGAGAATCAGATACGCAGTATTTT
CASSGPLAGESDTQYF
>-|-|TRBV25-1|TRBJ2-7
TGTGCCAGCAGTGTTTCCGGGAGCTCCACCTACGAGCAGTACTTC
CASSVSGSSTYEQYF
>-|-|TRBV6-1|TRBJ1-5
TGTGCCAGCACCTTCTGGGACTCTAGCAATCAGCCCCAGCATTTT
CASTFWDSSNQPQHF
>-|-|TRBV11-2|TRBJ1-2
TGTGCCAGCAGCTTCGGTGGCCAAAGCTATGGCTACACCTTC
CASSFGGQSYGYTF
>TRBD1|-|TRBV9|TRBJ1-1
TGTGCCAGCAGCGGCTCCGGGACAGGGAACACTGAAGCTTTCTTT
CASSGSGTGNTEAFF
>TRBD1|-|TRBV6-4|TRBJ2-2
TGTGCCAAAAAAACAGGGGATGACACCGGGGAGCTGTTTTTT
CAKKTGDDTGELFF
>-|-|TRBV27|TRBJ1-3
TGTGCCAGCAGTGTCAGGGGAGAAAGGAGCACCATATATTTT
CASSVRGERSTIYF
>TRBD2|-|TRBV11-2|TRBJ2-3
TGTGCCAGCAGCTTTTCCGGACTAGCGGGGGGGCCGGGCACAGATACGCAGTATTTT
CASSFSGLAGGPGTDTQYF
>TRBD1|-|TRBV6-6|TRBJ1-6
TGTGCCAGCAGAGGGGACAGGAATAATTCACCCCTCCACTTT
CASRGDRNNSPLHF
>-|-|TRBV27|TRBJ2-1
TGTGCCAGCAGTGGGAGCGGAAATGAGCAGTTCTTC
CASSGSGNEQFF
>-|-|TRBV7-3|TRBJ2-7
TGTGCCAGCAGCCCCGAACCCGAGGCGGGTTGGCACGAGCAGTACTTC
CASSPEPEAGWHEQYF
>-|-|TRBV13|TRBJ2-3
TGTGCCAGCATCTGGTGGGAGCGAGGGAGCACAGATACGCAGTATTTT
CASIWWERGSTDTQYF
>TRBD1|-|TRBV7-9|TRBJ1-5
TGTGCCAGCAGTCTTGGGACAGGGGCCGATCAGCCCCAGCATTTT
CASSLGTGADQPQHF
>TRBD1|-|TRBV28|TRBJ1-4
TGTGCCACCCTAGAAGCCGGGACAGTTAATGAAAAACTGTTTTTT
CATLEAGTVNEKLFF
>-|-|TRBV27|TRBJ2-6
TGTGCCAGCAGTTGGACCGCCGGGCCCCCGAACTCTGGGGCCAACGTCCTGACTTTC
CASSWTAGPPNSGANVLTF
>-|-|TRBV4-1|TRBJ1-1
TGCGCCAGCAGCCGAAACACTGAAGCTTTCTTT
CASSRNTEAFF
>-|-|TRBV2|TRBJ1-4
TGTGCCAGCACGGGGGGCTCGGGCATTAATGAAAAACTGTTTTTT
CASTGGSGINEKLFF
>TRBD2|-|TRBV7-9|TRBJ2-5
TGTGCCAGCAGCCCTGAACTAGCGGGTGATCAAAGAGGGACCCAGTACTTC
CASSPELAGDQRGTQYF
>-|-|TRBV19|TRBJ2-3
TGTGCCAGTACCGAGGTGGGTAGCACAGATACGCAGTATTTT
CASTEVGSTDTQYF
>TRBD2|-|TRBV4-1|TRBJ2-1
TGCGCCAGCAGCCCCCTCAGCGGGGCCTACAATGAGCAGTTCTTC
CASSPLSGAYNEQFF
>-|-|TRBV13|TRBJ1-1
TGTGCCAGCAGCTCCACAGAGACAGGCGCTCCGGACACTGAAGCTTTCTTT
CASSSTETGAPDTEAFF
>-|-|TRBV19|TRBJ2-3
TGTGCCAGTAGGCTAGGGGCGGATACGCAGTATTTT
CASRLGADTQYF
>-|-|TRBV6-1|TRBJ1-2
TGTGCCGGACTCAGCGGGACAAGCTATGGCTACACCTTC
CAGLSGTSYGYTF
>-|-|TRBV27|TRBJ1-6
TGTGCCAGCAGTTGGGTCTATAATTCACCCCTCCACTTT
CASSWVYNSPLHF
>-|-|TRBV7-2|TRBJ1-1
TGTGCCAGCAGCGACGACAGTTCGATGAACACTGAAGCTTTCTTT
CASSDDSSMNTEAFF
>-|-|TRBV6-6|TRBJ1-1
TGTGCCAGCAGTTTTATCACTCCCGGGGACACTGAAGCTTTCTTT
CASSFITPGDTEAFF
>-|-|TRBV28|TRBJ2-5
TGTGCCAGCAGCCCTATTATGGGGGAGACCCAGTACTTC
CASSPIMGETQYF
>-|-|TRBV10-2|TRBJ2-7
TGCGCCAGCAGTGAGTCCCGCGGCTACGAGCAGTACTTC
CASSESRGYEQYF
>-|-|TRBV11-2|TRBJ2-7
TGTGCCAGCAGCTTAGGAACAGGGCAGGACTACGAGCAGTACTTC
CASSLGTGQDYEQYF
>TRBD1|-|TRBV5-1|TRBJ2-7
TGCGCCAGCAGCTACCAGACAGGGCACTACGAGCAGTACTTC
CASSYQTGHYEQYF
>TRBD1|-|TRBV2|TRBJ2-7
TGTGCCAGCCAGGCGGGACAGGGAAGCTTC
CASQAGQGSF
>TRBD1|-|TRBV13|TRBJ2-7
TGTGCCAGCAGGCTCGGACAGGGGGAGCAGTACTTC
CASRLGQGEQYF
>-|-|TRBV4-2|TRBJ1-2
TGTGCCAGCAGCCAAGCCCCCGGCTCCATAGCTAACTATGGCTACACCTTC
CASSQAPGSIANYGYTF
>-|-|TRBV6-1|TRBJ2-7
TGTGCCAGCAGTGAAAGCCTCCCCGCAGCAGAGCAGTACTTC
CASSESLPAAEQYF
>-|once|TRBV12-5|TRBJ2-7
TGTGCTAGTGGTTTTGTGGGAGGAGAGCAGTACTTC
CASGFVGGEQYF
>-|-|TRBV5-1|TRBJ1-4
TGCGCCAGCAGCTTGGACGCAGTACCAACTAATGAAAAACTGTTTTTT
CASSLDAVPTNEKLFF
>-|-|TRBV10-2|TRBJ2-7
TGCGCCAGCAGTGAGAACTGGAGAGACTACGAGCAGTACTTC
CASSENWRDYEQYF
>TRBD2|-|TRBV28|TRBJ2-1
TGTGCCAGCAGTTTATTACTAGCGGGACTGAACAATGAGCAGTTCTTC
CASSLLLAGLNNEQFF